This T cell receptor beta chain was sequenced in a study of a mutant IDH1 vaccine in newly diagnosed glioma. Overall study: Onset of vaccination occurred 4-6 weeks following radiotherapy alone, or with temozolomide cycles.

Regarding this clone: Antigen unknown.

The time point denotes: week 47, end of study. Each dose delivered 300 ug of mutant IDH1 20-mer peptide subcutaneously with imiquimod. Eight vaccine injections were given to patients in weeks 1, 3, 5, 7, 11, 15, 19 and 23. New IDH1-mutant, ATRX-lost WHO grade 3 or 4 astrocytomas occurred in donors. Libraries were prepared by immunoSEQ multiplex PCR; TCRdb keeps only in-frame clonotypes and omits some of them. The sample lists approximately 34,000 clones, roughly nine tenths occurring once. This TCR was recovered from a man aged 35-49 years with glioma. Source: PBMCs, taken from a glioma patient whose treatment included an IDH1 peptide vaccine.

The CDR3 coding sequence is TGTGCCAGCATCCAGGGTCCGTCCACTGAAGCTTTCTTT. Translation gives CASIQGPSTEAFF. The rearrangement joins TRBV7-9 to TRBJ1-1, with a possible D match to TRBD1 (5 bases). The CDR3 length is 13 residues. The germline V gene encodes CDR1 SEHNR and CDR2 FQNEAQ (reference sequence). V was shortened by 7 bases and J by 4 bases, with 13 bases between the two germline ends.